Listed here are 29 T cell receptor beta chains from one sample, sequenced in a study of cytomegalovirus exposure and HLA in healthy donors. Primers: 60 Vbeta forward and 13 Jbeta reverse. Sequencing was performed with immunoSEQ multiplex PCR; in TCRdb, only in-frame clones are kept and a portion is missing. Of fewer than 140,000 clones listed, about three quarters are singletons. Sequenced sample: PBMCs. Receptors originate from a woman between 50 and 59 years old in good health and CMV-seropositive.

The V call is TRBV7-9, the J call TRBJ1-1, with D perhaps matching TRBD1 (5 bases). The germline V gene encodes CDR1 SEHNR and CDR2 FQNEAQ (reference sequence). The CDR3 spans 15 residues. Trimming took 2 bases from V and 5 from J, leaving 15 bases between them. CDR3 sequence: CASSLRERGGTEAFF. The CDR3 DNA sequence: TGTGCCAGCAGCTTAAGGGAAAGGGGAGGTACTGAAGCTTTCTTT. Full variable domain (missing parts from reference TRBV7-9 and TRBJ1-1): DTGVSQNPRHKITKRGQNVTFRCDPISEHNRLYWYRQTLGQGPEFLTYFQNEAQLEKSRLLSDRFSAERPKGSFSTLEIQRTEQGDSAMYLCASSLRERGGTEAFFGQGTRLTVV.

The chain couples TRBV28 to TRBJ1-5; 7 bases fit TRBD1. The CDR3 consists of 15 residues. CDR1 MDHEN and CDR2 SYDVKM come from the germline V gene. V dropped 5 bases and J dropped 11; count of bases not matched to a gene: 15. As DNA, the CDR3 is TGTGCCAGCAGTACAAGACAGGGCATAAGGGTGGCCCAGCATTTT. Translation: CASSTRQGIRVAQHF. The complete variable domain, with remaining parts taken from reference TRBV28 and TRBJ1-5, reads DVKVTQSSRYLVKRTGEKVFLECVQDMDHENMFWYRQDPGLGLRLIYFSYDVKMKEKGDIPEGYSVSREKKERFSLILESASTNQTSMYLCASSTRQGIRVAQHFGDGTRLSIL.

This clone was picked up one time. The chain is built from TRBV5-8 and TRBJ1-6, with 9 bases identical to TRBD1. Looked up from germline, CDR1 is SGHTS and CDR2 is YDEGEE. There are 15 residues in the CDR3. V gave up 0 bases and J gave up 10 bases; unmatched junction bases: 5. The CDR3 sequence is CASSLGTGGESPLHF. The CDR3 DNA reads TGTGCCAGCAGCTTGGGTACAGGGGGCGAGTCACCCCTCCACTTT. Together with reference TRBV5-8 and TRBJ1-6, the CDR3 gives the full variable domain: EAGVTQSPTHLIKTRGQQATLRCSPISGHTSVYWYQQALGLGLQFLLWYDEGEERNRGNFPPRFSGRQFPNYSSELNVNALELEDSALYLCASSLGTGGESPLHFGNGTRLTVT.

This clone was seen many times. The chain couples TRBV5-1 to TRBJ1-4; D perhaps matches TRBD1 (5 bases). The V end was cut by 3 bases, the J end by 6 bases, with 9 bases between. Germline V gives CDR1 SGHRS, CDR2 YFSETQ. CDR3 length: 13 residues. CDR3 sequence reads: CASSWGRDEKLFF. In DNA, the CDR3 is TGCGCCAGCAGCTGGGGGAGGGATGAAAAACTGTTTTTT. Full variable domain (rest looked up from reference TRBV5-1 and TRBJ1-4): KAGVTQTPRYLIKTRGQQVTLSCSPISGHRSVSWYQQTPGQGLQFLFEYFSETQRNKGNFPGRFSGRQFSNSRSEMNVSTLELGDSALYLCASSWGRDEKLFFGSGTQLSVL.

V and J are TRBV6-6 and TRBJ1-1, with TRBD1 matching 7 bases. CDR1 is MNHNY and CDR2 is SVGAGI in the germline V gene (reference sequence). This CDR3 is built from 15 residues. The junction had 8 bases not matched to a gene; V was cut back by 4 bases and J by 3 bases. CDR3 residues: CASSSLSGGDTEAFF. CDR3 in DNA: TGTGCCAGCAGTTCCCTGTCAGGGGGTGACACTGAAGCTTTCTTT.

The CDR3 DNA reads TGTGCCAGCAGTCTCCTTGGGACAGGAATCTACGAGCAGTACTTC. Residues: CASSLLGTGIYEQYF. This chain connects TRBV25-1 to TRBJ2-5; 8 bases line up with TRBD1. The J call may be incorrect, as the DNA end agrees better with TRBJ2-7. The CDR3 loop spans 15 amino acids. Germline loops: CDR1 MGHDK, CDR2 SYGVNS.

This clone was picked up one time. The chain is built from TRBV7-8 and TRBJ1-3, with unresolved D. The germline V and J ends were trimmed by 0 bases and 3 bases, with 12 bases remaining between them. Per germline, CDR1 SGHVS and CDR2 FQNEAQ. This CDR3 is built from 16 residues. CDR3 sequence: CASSLAEGTLGNTIYF. The CDR3 DNA reads as TGTGCCAGCAGCTTAGCGGAGGGAACCCTTGGAAACACCATATATTTT.

V gene TRBV11-2 combines with J gene TRBJ2-2; D is possibly TRBD2 (6 bases). The V gene's germline CDR1 is SGHAT and CDR2 FQNNGV. CDR3 size: 15 residues. Trimming pared 2 bases from V and 3 bases from J, leaving 10 bases between. The CDR3 protein is CASSLYGGDTGELFF. Here the CDR3 DNA reads TGTGCCAGCAGCTTATACGGGGGAGACACCGGGGAGCTGTTTTTT.

The chain joins TRBV7-2 to TRBJ2-2, with D perhaps matching TRBD2 (8 bases). This CDR3 contains 17 residues. Trimming pared 7 bases from V and 6 bases from J, leaving 24 bases between. Looked up from germline, CDR1 is SGHTA and CDR2 is FQGNSA. CDR3 in amino acids: CASTRFRGRGVSGELFF. CDR3 bases: TGTGCCAGCACCCGCTTTAGGGGGCGGGGGGTATCCGGGGAGCTGTTTTTT. Complete variable domain (other parts from reference TRBV7-2 and TRBJ2-2): GAGVSQSPSNKVTEKGKDVELRCDPISGHTALYWYRQSLGQGLEFLIYFQGNSAPDKSGLPSDRFSAERTGGSVSTLTIQRTQQEDSAVYLCASTRFRGRGVSGELFFGEGSRLTVL.

The chain joins TRBV7-2 to TRBJ2-7; D perhaps matches TRBD1 (5 bases). The V and J ends lost 5 bases and 7 bases respectively, with 27 bases between them. Per the germline V gene, CDR1 is SGHTA and CDR2 is FQGNSA. The length of the CDR3 is 17 residues. The CDR3 DNA is TGTGCCAGCAGCCCCCAGGGCTTAGGCGATCGATTGTGGGAGCAGTACTTC. Translated: CASSPQGLGDRLWEQYF.

A remark on this clone: At one end, the junction sequence differs from germline, possibly due to a read error. The V gene is TRBV2, the J gene TRBJ1-5; no clear D. Germline assignment: CDR1 SNHLY and CDR2 FYNNEI. CDR3 length: 14 residues. In DNA, the CDR3 is TGTGCCAGCAGTGAAACTTCGGGAAATCCGCCCCAGCATTTT. As protein: CASSETSGNPPQHF.

The chain uses TRBV30 and TRBJ1-1, with D perhaps matching TRBD1 (5 bases). This CDR3 is built from 14 residues. V lost 6 bases to trimming and J lost 1 base, with 15 bases between them. Per germline, CDR1 GTSNPN and CDR2 SVGIG (reference sequence). CDR3 DNA: TGTGCCTGCCCCCTGAGGAGGGGGAACACTGAAGCTTTCTTT. Amino acid sequence: CACPLRRGNTEAFF.

The chain recombines TRBV15 with TRBJ2-3, with 9 bases matching TRBD2. V lost 0 bases and J lost 1; bases outside the gene matches: 5. The CDR3 is 17 amino acids. Germline loops: CDR1 LNHNV, CDR2 YYDKDF (reference sequence). The CDR3 sequence is CATSRELAGVGTDTQYF. The CDR3 bases are TGTGCCACCAGCAGAGAGTTAGCGGGGGTGGGCACAGATACGCAGTATTTT.

The chain joins TRBV4-3 to TRBJ1-6, with 7 positions matching TRBD1. With 0 bases clipped from V and 7 bases from J, the junction kept 9 bases outside the gene matches. Germline V gives CDR1 LGHNA, CDR2 YSLEER. This CDR3 is built from 17 residues. The CDR3 DNA follows: TGCGCCAGCAGCCAAGAATCGGTAGGGGGCAAAAATTCACCCCTCCACTTT. Its protein is CASSQESVGGKNSPLHF.

The rearrangement uses TRBV20-1 and TRBJ1-5; D possibly corresponds to TRBD1 (5 bases). Between the trimmed V and J ends, which lost 5 bases and 4 bases, there was a span of 6 bases. The germline V gene has CDR1 DFQATT and CDR2 SNEGSKA (reference sequence). The CDR3 loop spans 11 amino acids. The CDR3 sequence: CSAQGNQPQHF. The CDR3 bases are TGCAGTGCTCAGGGAAATCAGCCCCAGCATTTT.

CDR3 amino acids: CAGSTHLIPNSPLHF. CDR3 in DNA: TGTGCCGGATCGACTCACCTTATCCCTAATTCACCCCTCCACTTT. The chain links TRBV2 to TRBJ1-6; D call uncertain. The germline V and J ends were trimmed by 11 bases and 6 bases, with 20 bases remaining between them. Germline CDR1 reads SNHLY; CDR2 reads FYNNEI. The CDR3 contains 15 residues.

The chain links TRBV5-1 to TRBJ2-2; TRBD1 is a possible D gene (5 bases). Per germline, CDR1 SGHRS and CDR2 YFSETQ. The CDR3 is 16 residues long. The V end lost 0 bases, the J end lost 0 bases, and 9 bases lay between the germline ends. The CDR3: CASSLAGIANTGELFF. CDR3 coding DNA: TGCGCCAGCAGCTTGGCAGGGATCGCGAACACCGGGGAGCTGTTTTTT.

The V and J genes are TRBV28 and TRBJ1-2, with a possible D match to TRBD1 (6 bases). Trimming stripped 5 bases from V and 4 bases from J, with 17 bases between. The CDR3 extends over 15 amino acids. CDR1 MDHEN and CDR2 SYDVKM come from the germline V gene. Written as DNA, the CDR3 is TGTGCCAGCAGTCCCCAGGGGCGACGGGCCTATGGCTACACCTTC. It encodes CASSPQGRRAYGYTF.

V is TRBV6-6 and J is TRBJ2-5, with no clear D. This CDR3 comprises 12 residues. CDR1 MNHNY and CDR2 SVGAGI come from the germline V gene (reference sequence). V was pared by 0 bases and J by 4 bases, with 3 bases between. The CDR3 loop reads CASSYSGETQYF. The CDR3 nucleotides read TGTGCCAGCAGTTACTCCGGAGAGACCCAGTACTTC.

V gene TRBV5-1 combines with J gene TRBJ2-3; 14 bases line up with TRBD2. Trimming removed 5 bases from V and 0 bases from J; junction bases left unmatched: 8. Per germline, CDR1 SGHRS and CDR2 YFSETQ. The CDR3 covers 18 residues. The CDR3 reads CASRSGLAGGTSTDTQYF. The CDR3 DNA is TGCGCCAGCAGGTCCGGACTAGCGGGGGGAACTAGCACAGATACGCAGTATTTT.

The V gene is TRBV30, the J gene TRBJ1-2, with 7 bases lining up with TRBD1. Germline V CDR1 and CDR2: GTSNPN, SVGIG (reference sequence). There are 18 residues in the CDR3. V shed 0 bases, J shed 6 bases, and the junction held 19 bases outside the gene matches. The CDR3 DNA sequence: TGTGCCTGGAGTGTAACTTTAGGTAGGACAGGCTTCGGAGATGGCTACACCTTC. Its protein product is CAWSVTLGRTGFGDGYTF. Filled out from reference TRBV30 and TRBJ1-2, the complete variable domain reads SQTIHQWPATLVQPVGSPLSLECTVEGTSNPNLYWYRQAAGRGLQLLFYSVGIGQISSEVPQNLSASRPQDRQFILSSKKLLLSDSGFYLCAWSVTLGRTGFGDGYTFGSGTRLTVV.

The V gene is TRBV14, the J gene TRBJ2-7; D might be TRBD1 (6 bases). V shed 4 bases and J shed 6 bases, with 13 bases lying between them. This CDR3 contains 13 residues. Germline values: CDR1 SGHDN, CDR2 FVKESK. CDR3 sequence reads: CASSLSQGGEQYF. CDR3 nucleotide sequence: TGTGCCAGCAGCCTCTCACAGGGCGGCGAGCAGTACTTC.

The chain links TRBV19 to TRBJ1-2; maybe TRBD1 (5 bases). Germline V gene data show CDR1 as LNHDA and CDR2 as SQIVND (reference sequence). V shed 4 bases and J shed 4 bases, with 10 bases lying between them. The CDR3 is 13 residues long. DNA of the CDR3: TGTGCCAGTAGTAACACAGGAAGCTATGGCTACACCTTC. Its translation: CASSNTGSYGYTF.

J is TRBJ2-1 and V is TRBV15; the match to TRBD1 covers 10 bases. The CDR3 has 18 amino acids. Germline-derived CDR1 and CDR2 are LNHNV and YYDKDF (reference sequence). The ends lost 1 base at V and 1 base at J; junction bases unmatched: 7. The DNA for the CDR3 is TGTGCCACCAGCAGAGTTTATGGGACAGGGGTTTCCTACAATGAGCAGTTCTTC. This translates into CATSRVYGTGVSYNEQFF.

The chain is built from TRBV7-6 and TRBJ2-2; 8 positions match TRBD2. J lost 4 bases, V lost 4 bases, and 8 bases had no gene match. CDR1 SGHVS and CDR2 FNYEAQ come from the germline V gene. The CDR3 has 16 residues. The CDR3 loop reads CASSSTGGLVTGELFF. CDR3 DNA sequence: TGTGCCAGCAGCTCTACGGGGGGGCTTGTCACCGGGGAGCTGTTTTTT.

The chain employs TRBV4-1 and TRBJ2-5, with 7 positions matching TRBD2. Trimming cost V 2 bases and J 5 bases; bases outside gene matches: 2. Germline assignment: CDR1 MGHRA and CDR2 YSYEKL. The CDR3 consists of 13 residues. CDR3 DNA: TGCGCCAGCAGCCAATGGGGGGGGGAGACCCAGTACTTC. It specifies CASSQWGGETQYF.

J is TRBJ1-5 and V is TRBV5-1; 7 bases match TRBD1. J gave up 1 base and V 2 bases, and 3 bases lay outside the gene matches. The CDR3 has 15 residues. Germline CDR1 is SGHRS and CDR2 is YFSETQ. CDR3 protein: CASSLTGVSNQPQHF. In DNA form, the CDR3 reads TGCGCCAGCAGCTTAACAGGGGTCAGCAATCAGCCCCAGCATTTT.

The chain links TRBV9 to TRBJ2-3, with D perhaps matching TRBD2 (5 bases). The germline CDR1 and CDR2 sequences are SGDLS and YYNGEE. The ends were cut back, 3 bases at V and 4 bases at J, with 12 bases in the middle. The CDR3 extends over 14 amino acids. CDR3 DNA sequence: TGTGCCAGCAGCGCTACTAGTCCTCCAGATACGCAGTATTTT. Translated: CASSATSPPDTQYF.

The chain uses TRBV9 and TRBJ2-5; a weak D match, TRBD2 (6 bases). The CDR3 spans 14 residues. The germline V gene encodes CDR1 SGDLS and CDR2 YYNGEE. The germline V and J ends were trimmed by 4 bases and 5 bases, with 15 bases remaining between them. The CDR3 loop reads CASSPGGRSETQYF. The CDR3 coding sequence is TGTGCCAGCAGCCCAGGTGGGAGGTCGGAGACCCAGTACTTC.